This TCR beta chain was identified during a study of blood T cell repertoires in COVID-19. The CDR3 is 17 residues long. Looked up from germline, CDR1 is MGHRA and CDR2 is YSYEKL. V was trimmed by 1 base and J by 0 bases, leaving 13 bases between them. The authors' processing: Estimated nucleated cell counts came from reference gene primer amplification. Sequenced by immunoSEQ multiplex PCR; TCRdb stores in-frame clones only, minus some. The V and J calls and the clone size are those of that table, but D and trimming were determined from the DNA. Of 250,000 or so clones listed, around 90% are singletons.

The receptor comes from a man aged 30 to 39 with COVID-19, enrolled during active disease. Sequencing was done on a sample of peripheral blood. The rearrangement links TRBV4-1 to TRBJ1-3; D is perhaps TRBD1 (5 bases). This CDR3 reads CASSQGLRGRSGNTIYF. DNA of the CDR3: TGCGCCAGCAGCCAAGGGCTGCGGGGCCGCTCTGGAAACACCATATATTTT.